The 13 T cell receptor beta chains reported below all come from one sample, sequenced in a study of shared clonotypes between healthy human individuals. Naive CD8 cells lacked CD45RO, underwent positive selection for CCR7 and left out terminally differentiated effector memory CD45RA+ cells. Assay: immunoSEQ multiplex PCR; the TCRdb copy retains only in-frame clones and omits some. The sample contains about 2.2 million clones, around 93% of which appear only once. Specimen: naive CD8+ T cells from PBMCs. All receptors derive from a man aged 18 to 30 in good health. Some clones in this sample may be carry-over from other donors' samples.

J is TRBJ2-7 and V is TRBV21-1; the table gives TRBD1 as D, unverified against the DNA. TRBV21-1 is assigned pseudogene status. The CDR3 extends over 19 amino acids. The CDR3 DNA is TGTGCCAGCAGCAATGGTAAGGGCTTGGGACAGAGATTATCAGGCGAGCAGTACTTC. Translation: CASSNGKGLGQRLSGEQYF.

This clone was seen a single time. V usage is TRBV27 and J usage is TRBJ2-3; D is possibly TRBD2 (5 bases). Germline V lookup: CDR1 MNHEY, CDR2 SMNVEV (reference sequence). The CDR3 is 15 residues long. V was clipped by 2 bases and J by 1 base, with 10 bases between them. The CDR3 loop is CASSLVQEGTDTQYF. The CDR3 DNA reads as TGTGCCAGCAGTTTAGTTCAGGAGGGCACAGATACGCAGTATTTT.

This clone was recorded only once. The chain has TRBV5-6 and TRBJ1-5; tentatively, D is TRBD1 (5 bases). Trimming removed 2 bases from V and 6 bases from J, with 12 bases in between. Germline V gene data show CDR1 as SGHDT and CDR2 as YYEEEE. The CDR3 contains 14 residues. This chain's CDR3 is CASSFGTAGQPQHF. CDR3 coding DNA: TGTGCCAGCAGCTTTGGGACCGCCGGTCAGCCCCAGCATTTT. Looking up the rest from reference TRBV5-6 and TRBJ1-5 gives the full variable domain: DAGVTQSPTHLIKTRGQQVTLRCSPKSGHDTVSWYQQALGQGPQFIFQYYEEEERQRGNFPDRFSGHQFPNYSSELNVNALLLGDSALYLCASSFGTAGQPQHFGDGTRLSIL.

V usage is TRBV10-3 and J usage is TRBJ2-7; D may be TRBD1 (6 bases). This CDR3 has 12 residues. The V gene lost 8 bases and the J gene lost 2 bases, with 10 bases spanning the gap. CDR1 is ENHRY, CDR2 SYGVKD, per germline. Here the CDR3 reads CAIAGATYEQYF. In DNA, the CDR3 is TGTGCCATCGCAGGGGCTACCTACGAGCAGTACTTC.

The chain recombines TRBV9 with TRBJ2-3, with D possibly TRBD2 on 5 matching bases. The CDR3 is made up of 17 amino acids. Germline CDR1 is SGDLS and CDR2 is YYNGEE. V shed 0 bases and J shed 4 bases, with 18 bases lying between them. The CDR3 spells CASSVDSRRVGADTQYF. CDR3 nucleotide sequence: TGTGCCAGCAGCGTAGATTCCAGGCGGGTTGGGGCAGATACGCAGTATTTT.

The chain couples TRBV28 to TRBJ1-2; 7 positions agree with TRBD1. The CDR3 spans 15 residues. Germline CDR1 and CDR2: MDHEN and SYDVKM. V was clipped by 6 bases and J by 5 bases; unmatched bases: 12. The CDR3 bases are TGTGCCAGCAGACCCTCGGGACAGATCTTATATGGCTACACCTTC. It specifies CASRPSGQILYGYTF.

The V gene is TRBV9, the J gene TRBJ2-7; 10 bases align to TRBD2. In germline, CDR1 is SGDLS, CDR2 YYNGEE. The length of the CDR3 is 15 residues. Trimming took 1 base from V and 3 from J; bases not matched to a gene: 4. CDR3 region: CASSVHPSGGYEQYF. CDR3 coding DNA: TGTGCCAGCAGCGTACACCCTAGCGGGGGCTACGAGCAGTACTTC.

The chain carries TRBV7-2 and TRBJ1-3; D is unresolved. Trimming removed 3 bases from V and 0 bases from J, with 12 bases in between. The CDR3 contains 16 residues. Germline CDR1 SGHTA, CDR2 FQGNSA. DNA for the CDR3: TGTGCCAGCAGCTTGGGAGACAAACCCTCTGGAAACACCATATATTTT. It encodes CASSLGDKPSGNTIYF. The whole variable domain, filled in from reference TRBV7-2 and TRBJ1-3, reads GAGVSQSPSNKVTEKGKDVELRCDPISGHTALYWYRQSLGQGLEFLIYFQGNSAPDKSGLPSDRFSAERTGGSVSTLTIQRTQQEDSAVYLCASSLGDKPSGNTIYFGEGSWLTVV.

The chain's CDR3 is CASSQGNNEQFF. Here the CDR3 DNA reads TGTGCCAGCAGCCAAGGGAACAATGAGCAGTTCTTC. This chain joins TRBV14 and TRBJ2-1; D uncertain. Germline V gene sequence: CDR1 SGHDN, CDR2 FVKESK. This CDR3 region has 12 residues. Trimming took 1 base from V and 5 from J, leaving 3 bases between them.

The gene calls are TRBV19 and TRBJ2-1, with 13 bases identical to TRBD2. Germline V lookup: CDR1 LNHDA, CDR2 SQIVND (reference sequence). The junction had 13 bases not matched to a gene; V was cut back by 9 bases and J by 8 bases. CDR3 length equals 16 residues. CDR3 region: CASDRGLAGRIDEQFF. CDR3 bases: TGTGCCAGCGACCGGGGACTAGCGGGGCGGATAGATGAGCAGTTCTTC.

V and J are TRBV7-9 and TRBJ2-7; TRBD1 aligns across 9 bases. The length of the CDR3 is 15 residues. J lost 4 bases, V lost 5 bases, and 9 bases had no gene match. Germline loops: CDR1 SEHNR, CDR2 FQNEAQ (reference sequence). The CDR3 sequence: CASSASGTGWYEQYF. CDR3 coding DNA: TGTGCCAGCAGCGCCTCCGGGACAGGGTGGTACGAGCAGTACTTC. Looking up the rest from reference TRBV7-9 and TRBJ2-7 gives the full variable domain: DTGVSQNPRHKITKRGQNVTFRCDPISEHNRLYWYRQTLGQGPEFLTYFQNEAQLEKSRLLSDRFSAERPKGSFSTLEIQRTEQGDSAMYLCASSASGTGWYEQYFGPGTRLTVT.

V is TRBV29-1 and J is TRBJ1-1; D perhaps matches TRBD1 (5 bases). Per germline, CDR1 SQVTM and CDR2 ANQGSEA. CDR3 length equals 16 residues. The germline V and J ends were trimmed by 3 bases and 0 bases, with 17 bases remaining between them. The CDR3 here is CSVDEFRDPMNTEAFF. The DNA for the CDR3 is TGCAGCGTTGACGAATTCCGGGACCCCATGAACACTGAAGCTTTCTTT. The whole variable domain, filled in from reference TRBV29-1 and TRBJ1-1, reads SAVISQKPSRDICQRGTSLTIQCQVDSQVTMMFWYRQQPGQSLTLIATANQGSEATYESGFVIDKFPISRPNLTFSTLTVSNMSPEDSSIYLCSVDEFRDPMNTEAFFGQGTRLTVV.

This clone turned up a few times. The CDR3 protein is CASSSDIGQGREWRAFF. CDR3 nucleotide sequence: TGTGCCAGCAGCTCAGACATCGGACAGGGAAGGGAATGGAGGGCTTTCTTT. The chain is built from TRBV7-9 and TRBJ1-1, with TRBD1 identical over 8 bases. Germline assignment: CDR1 SEHNR and CDR2 FQNEAQ (reference sequence). The CDR3 extends over 17 amino acids. The trim removed 4 bases at V and 11 bases at J, leaving 21 bases unmatched.